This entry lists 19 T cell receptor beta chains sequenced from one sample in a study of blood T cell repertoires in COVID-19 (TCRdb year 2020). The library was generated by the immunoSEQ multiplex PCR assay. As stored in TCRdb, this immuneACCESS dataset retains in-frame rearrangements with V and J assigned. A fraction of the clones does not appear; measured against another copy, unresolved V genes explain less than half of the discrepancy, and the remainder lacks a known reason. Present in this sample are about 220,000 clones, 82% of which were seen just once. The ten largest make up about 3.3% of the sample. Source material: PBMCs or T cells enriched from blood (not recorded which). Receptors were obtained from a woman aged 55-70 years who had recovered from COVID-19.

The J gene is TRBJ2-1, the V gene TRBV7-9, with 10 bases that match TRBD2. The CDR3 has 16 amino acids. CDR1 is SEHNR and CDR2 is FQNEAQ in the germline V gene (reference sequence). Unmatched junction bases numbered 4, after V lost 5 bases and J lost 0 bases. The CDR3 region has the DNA TGTGCCAGCAGCGTGACTAGCGGGCTCTCCTACAATGAGCAGTTCTTC. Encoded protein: CASSVTSGLSYNEQFF.

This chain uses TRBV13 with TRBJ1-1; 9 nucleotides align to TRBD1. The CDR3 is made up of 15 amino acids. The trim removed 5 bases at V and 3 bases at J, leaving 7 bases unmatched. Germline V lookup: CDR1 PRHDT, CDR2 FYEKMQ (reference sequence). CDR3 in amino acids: CASSEQGAGDTEAFF. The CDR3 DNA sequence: TGTGCCAGCAGCGAACAGGGGGCCGGGGACACTGAAGCTTTCTTT.

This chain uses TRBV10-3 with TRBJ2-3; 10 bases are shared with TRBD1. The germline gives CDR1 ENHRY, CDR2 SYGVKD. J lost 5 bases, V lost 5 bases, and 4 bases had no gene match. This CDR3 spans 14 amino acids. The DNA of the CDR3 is TGTGCCATCAGTCCCGGGACAGGGGAAGATACGCAGTATTTT. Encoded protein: CAISPGTGEDTQYF.

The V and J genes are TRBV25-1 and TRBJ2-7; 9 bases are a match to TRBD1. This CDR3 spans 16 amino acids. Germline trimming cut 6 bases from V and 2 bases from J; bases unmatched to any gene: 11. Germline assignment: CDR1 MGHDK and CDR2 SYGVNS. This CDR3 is CASSAAGTGLAYEQYF. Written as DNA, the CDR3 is TGTGCCAGCAGCGCCGCCGGGACAGGGCTAGCCTACGAGCAGTACTTC.

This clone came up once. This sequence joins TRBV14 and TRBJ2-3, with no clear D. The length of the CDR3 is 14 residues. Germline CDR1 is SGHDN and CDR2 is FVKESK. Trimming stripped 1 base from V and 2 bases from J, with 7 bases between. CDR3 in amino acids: CASSQGRVTDTQYF. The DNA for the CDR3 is TGTGCCAGCAGCCAAGGACGGGTCACAGATACGCAGTATTTT.

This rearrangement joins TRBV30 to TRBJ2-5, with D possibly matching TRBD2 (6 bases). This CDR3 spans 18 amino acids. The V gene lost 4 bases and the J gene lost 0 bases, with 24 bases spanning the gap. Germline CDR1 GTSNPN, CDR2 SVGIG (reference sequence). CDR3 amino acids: CAWMTWVRDCKDQETQYF. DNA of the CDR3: TGTGCCTGGATGACTTGGGTCCGGGACTGCAAAGACCAAGAGACCCAGTACTTC.

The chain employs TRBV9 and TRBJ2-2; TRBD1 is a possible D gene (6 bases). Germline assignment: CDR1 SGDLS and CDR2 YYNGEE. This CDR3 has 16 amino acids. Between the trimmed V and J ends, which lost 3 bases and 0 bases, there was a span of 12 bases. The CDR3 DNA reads TGTGCCAGCAGCGGGAGAGGGGGTACGAACACCGGGGAGCTGTTTTTT. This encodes CASSGRGGTNTGELFF.

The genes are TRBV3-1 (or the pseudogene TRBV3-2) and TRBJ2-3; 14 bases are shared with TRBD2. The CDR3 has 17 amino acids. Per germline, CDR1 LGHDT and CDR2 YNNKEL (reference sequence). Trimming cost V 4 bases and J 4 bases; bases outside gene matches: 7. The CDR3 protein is CASSPPTSGGAPDTQYF. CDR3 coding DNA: TGTGCCAGCAGCCCCCCGACTAGCGGGGGGGCCCCAGATACGCAGTATTTT.

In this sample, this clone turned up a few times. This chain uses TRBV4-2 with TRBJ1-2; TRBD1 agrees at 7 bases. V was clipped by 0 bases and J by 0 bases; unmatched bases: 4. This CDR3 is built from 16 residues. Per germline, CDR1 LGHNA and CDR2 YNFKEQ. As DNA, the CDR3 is TGTGCCAGCAGCCAAGATCCGGGGACAGCTAACTATGGCTACACCTTC. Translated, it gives CASSQDPGTANYGYTF.

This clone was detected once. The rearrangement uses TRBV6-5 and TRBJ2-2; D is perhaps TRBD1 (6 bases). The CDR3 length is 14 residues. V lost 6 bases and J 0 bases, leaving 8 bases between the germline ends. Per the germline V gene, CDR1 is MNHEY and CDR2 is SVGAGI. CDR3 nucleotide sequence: TGTGCCAGCAGGGGGACATCGAACACCGGGGAGCTGTTTTTT. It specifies CASRGTSNTGELFF.

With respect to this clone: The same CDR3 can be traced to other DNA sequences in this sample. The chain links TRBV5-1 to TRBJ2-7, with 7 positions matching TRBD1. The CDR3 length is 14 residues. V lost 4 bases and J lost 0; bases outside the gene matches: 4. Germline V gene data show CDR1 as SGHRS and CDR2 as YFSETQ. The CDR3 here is CASSLTGDSYEQYF. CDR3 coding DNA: TGCGCCAGCAGCCTAACAGGGGACTCCTACGAGCAGTACTTC.

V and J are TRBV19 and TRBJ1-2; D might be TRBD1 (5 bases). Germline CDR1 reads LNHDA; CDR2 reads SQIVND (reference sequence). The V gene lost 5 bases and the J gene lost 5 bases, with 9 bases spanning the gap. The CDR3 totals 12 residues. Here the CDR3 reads CASSLSGYGYTF. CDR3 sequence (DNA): TGTGCCAGTAGTCTATCAGGGTATGGCTACACCTTC.

The CDR3 DNA is TGCAGCGGCTCAGACTCTGGAAACACCATATATTTT. Its translation is CSGSDSGNTIYF. This chain joins TRBV29-1 and TRBJ1-3; D is unresolved. The ends were cut back, 7 bases at V and 0 bases at J, with 7 bases in the middle. The germline V gene encodes CDR1 SQVTM and CDR2 ANQGSEA. The CDR3 sequence is 12 residues long.

The CDR3 nucleotides are TGTGCCAGCAACCGCAGATTTAATGAAAAACTGTTTTTT. This encodes CASNRRFNEKLFF. V and J are TRBV12-3 or TRBV12-4 and TRBJ1-4; D unresolved. Trimming shortened V by 7 bases and J by 4 bases, and 10 bases separated the two germline ends. The CDR3 runs to 13 residues.

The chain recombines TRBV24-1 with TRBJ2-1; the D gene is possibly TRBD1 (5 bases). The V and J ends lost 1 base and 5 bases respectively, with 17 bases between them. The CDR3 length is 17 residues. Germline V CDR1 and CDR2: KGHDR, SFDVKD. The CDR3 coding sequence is TGTGCCACCAGTGATTTTAGGGGCAATTTAGGGGACAATGAGCAGTTCTTC. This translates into CATSDFRGNLGDNEQFF.

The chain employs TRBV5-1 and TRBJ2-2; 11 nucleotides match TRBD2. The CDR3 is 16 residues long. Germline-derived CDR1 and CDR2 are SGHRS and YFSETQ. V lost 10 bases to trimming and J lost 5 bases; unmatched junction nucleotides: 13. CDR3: CALTTSGSKVTGELFF. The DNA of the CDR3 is TGCGCCCTCACCACTAGCGGGAGTAAGGTTACCGGGGAGCTGTTTTTT.

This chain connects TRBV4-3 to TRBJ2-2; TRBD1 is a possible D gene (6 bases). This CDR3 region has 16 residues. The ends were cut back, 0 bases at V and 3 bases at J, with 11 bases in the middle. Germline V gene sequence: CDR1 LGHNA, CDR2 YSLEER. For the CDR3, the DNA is TGCGCCAGCAGCCAAGACTACAGGGCGGACACCGGGGAGCTGTTTTTT. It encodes CASSQDYRADTGELFF.

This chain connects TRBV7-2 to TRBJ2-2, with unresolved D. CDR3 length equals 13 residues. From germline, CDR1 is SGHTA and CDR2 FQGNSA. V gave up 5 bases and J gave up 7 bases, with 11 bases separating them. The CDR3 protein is CASSPWADGELFF. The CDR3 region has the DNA TGTGCCAGCAGCCCGTGGGCCGACGGGGAGCTGTTTTTT.

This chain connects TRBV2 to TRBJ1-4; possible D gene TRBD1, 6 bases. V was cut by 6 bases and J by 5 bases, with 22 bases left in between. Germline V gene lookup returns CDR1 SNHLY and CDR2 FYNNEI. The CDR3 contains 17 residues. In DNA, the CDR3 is TGTGCCAGCAGATCAAACCGAATTCGTGACAGGAATGAAAAACTGTTTTTT. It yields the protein CASRSNRIRDRNEKLFF.